This record looks at one T cell receptor (beta chain) sequence and its context. This clonotype was seen repeatedly, ten times or more. The antigen it binds to is not known. It has no much larger one-base neighbor in the sample; base qualities were not kept. This entry comes from a study of T cells in Graves' hyperthyroidism and ophthalmopathy (dated by TCRdb to about 2019). Notes on the research overall: Peripheral blood was sampled at the time of initial diagnosis, prior to any treatment. To identify TCR V-J signatures that set the groups apart, the researchers used a discovery cohort of 100 or so patients, made up of around 40 with Graves' ophthalmopathy and 57 with stable Graves' hyperthyroidism. Prospective prediction of ophthalmopathy was tested in an independent validation cohort consisting of under 20 hyperthyroidism patients and more than 15 patients who later progressed to ophthalmopathy. The 75 to 100 discovery patients were divided at random into training and test sets in a 7:3 ratio. In addition, the study compared T-cell repertoires in thyroid tissue and in blood from 6 or 7 Graves' hyperthyroidism patients. After blood sampling, hyperthyroidism patients were treated with methimazole at a starting dose of 30 mg daily, and ophthalmopathy patients were treated with high-dose intravenous methylprednisolone. According to the paper, TCR Vbeta CDR3 sequencing was carried out on about 140 peripheral blood samples, which came from fewer than 50 ophthalmopathy, fewer than 80 hyperthyroidism and 17 progressor patients.

The TCR beta CDR3 regions were amplified from RNA transcripts. A first-round RT-PCR of the TCR CDR3 used the HTBI primer set with the Qiagen OneStep RT-PCR kit. Libraries were constructed in a second round of multiplex PCR, after which size selection and purification were performed. Libraries were sequenced paired-end with 100 bp reads on an Illumina HiSeq2000. For the original study's pipeline: SOAPnuke was used to process the raw data, throwing out any read that contained adapters or uncalled bases, had a mean Phred below 15, or lacked an exact constant-primer or identifier match. COPE v1.2.5 was used to merge the high-quality paired reads, and each unique nucleotide sequence was defined as a clonotype. Clonotypes were aligned to IMGT TRBV, TRBD and TRBJ reference segments using MiTCR v1.1. Analysis was restricted to V-J combinations with a frequency above 0.0001, which covered 98% to 99.2% of repertoires. A TCS score was defined as the ratio of F50 (clonal expansion) to E x V (chaos), with BLOSUM62-based TCRdist applied between CDR3 peptides within each V-J. Welch's t-statistics and random forest reduced roughly 500 V-J features to roughly 13, which were used in a naive Bayes classifier (R e1071). TCRdb took the public reads, trimmed them with fastp at Q25, ran MiXCR for clone calling and kept in-frame beta chains. Every distinct CDR3 protein forms one entry, paired with its most common genes and DNA. TCRdb's processing, not the authors', yielded these V and J calls. In this sample the table shows 700,000 or so distinct CDR3 sequences, approximately 16% of which occur a single time. The ten largest account for roughly 8% of the sample.

On the study overall, not on this receptor specifically: No statistical method was used to fix the sample size in advance, and group allocation was not hidden from the investigators. A 13 V-J signature model separated ophthalmopathy from stable hyperthyroidism, with roughly 88% sensitivity and just under 84% specificity in cross-validation and 80%/75% in testing. In validation, progression to ophthalmopathy was predicted by the model with 70% to 71% sensitivity and just over 72% specificity, a median of about 6 months before onset. Most expanded thyroid clonotypes (frequency above 0.001) were also detected in blood, a finding suggesting that blood repertoires may reflect thyroid immune responses.

Graves' hyperthyroidism was defined as stable when no progression to ophthalmopathy occurred over 18 months of follow-up. The hyperthyroidism patients were between 18 and 65 years old and newly diagnosed, with a disease duration of less than 2 months. Exclusion was applied to patients with uncontrolled infections, other autoimmune diseases, pregnancy or lactation. Diagnoses were based on clinical symptoms, serum thyroxine and TRAb, thyroid ultrasound and orbital computed tomography. Ficoll-Paque density gradient centrifugation was used to isolate PBMCs from around 10 ml of fresh peripheral blood. Trizol reagent was used to extract total RNA, and RNA quality was then checked on an Agilent 2100 Bioanalyzer. The CDR3 starts with the cysteine, ends with the phenylalanine, and has 12 residues. Only the CDR3 DNA is retained, 36 bases long and in frame from the first base. Trimming takes 4 bases off V and 11 bases off J; junction bases not matched to a gene: 3.

Recombination connected TRBV12-3 or TRBV12-4 to TRBJ1-1, with 11 bases aligning to TRBD1. Material: blood. The TCR comes from a man between 18 and 29 years old with Graves' hyperthyroidism. DNA sequence: TGTGCCAGCAGTTCGGACAGGGGGCAGGCTTTCTTT. Its protein product is CASSSDRGQAFF.